What follows is one T cell receptor (beta chain) and its context. This record comes from a study of T cell responses to AZD1222 COVID-19 vaccine. V was shortened by 1 base and J by 5 bases, with 11 bases between the two germline ends. Looked up from germline, CDR1 is LGHDT and CDR2 is YNNKEL (reference sequence). CDR3 size: 15 residues. The protocol was immunoSEQ multiplex PCR, while the TCRdb copy is restricted to in-frame clones and leaves out a portion. The profile shows tens of thousands of clones, 70% to 90% of them singletons. This clonotype was sampled from an adult who received the MenACWY meningococcal vaccine as a control. Here the sequenced sample was peripheral blood, taken 28 days after the second dose of the MenACWY control vaccine. This chain links TRBV3-1 (or the pseudogene TRBV3-2) with TRBJ1-4; weak D call: TRBD1 (6 bases). The CDR3 region has the DNA TGTGCCAGCAGCCAAGGGAGGACAGAGAATGAAAAACTGTTTTTT. It yields the protein CASSQGRTENEKLFF.